This T cell receptor beta chain was retrieved from a study of blood T cell repertoires in COVID-19. The overall study: Samples taken during acute and convalescent COVID-19 were collected in the United States, Italy and Spain. The analysed material was cDNA or gDNA that came from T cells, B-cell-depleted T cells, or PBMCs.

Original handling: Amplification of reference gene primers provided the estimated nucleated cell counts. This table comes from immunoSEQ multiplex PCR, and its TCRdb copy is limited to in-frame clones, with some not included. V and J calls and clone size are copied from that table; D and trimming were computed from the DNA. The data show about 34,000 clones, roughly 80% seen once. Sequencing was carried out using peripheral blood. This sequence originates from a human donor in a cohort sampled during active COVID-19.

CDR3 loop: CASSLGAGDSTDTQYF. The CDR3 DNA reads as TGTGCCAGCAGCTTAGGAGCGGGGGACAGCACAGATACGCAGTATTTT. The chain links TRBV7-9 to TRBJ2-3; TRBD2 matches at 8 bases. The germline CDR1 and CDR2 sequences are SEHNR and FQNEAQ (reference sequence). Losses at the gene ends were 1 base for V and 0 bases for J; bases not matched to a gene: 3. This CDR3 contains 16 residues.